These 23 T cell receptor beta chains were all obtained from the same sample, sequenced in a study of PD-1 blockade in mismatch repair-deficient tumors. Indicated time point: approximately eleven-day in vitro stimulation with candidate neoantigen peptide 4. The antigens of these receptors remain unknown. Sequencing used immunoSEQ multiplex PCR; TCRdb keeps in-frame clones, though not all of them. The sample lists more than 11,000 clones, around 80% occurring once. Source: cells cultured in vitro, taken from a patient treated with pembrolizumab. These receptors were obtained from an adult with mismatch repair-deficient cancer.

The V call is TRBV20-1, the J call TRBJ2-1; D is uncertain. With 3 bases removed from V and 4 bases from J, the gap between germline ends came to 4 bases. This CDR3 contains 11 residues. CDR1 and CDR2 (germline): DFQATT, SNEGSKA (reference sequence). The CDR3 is CSASDYNEQFF. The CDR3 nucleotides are TGCAGTGCTAGCGATTACAATGAGCAGTTCTTC.

The DNA of the CDR3 is TGTGCCAGCAGTTTTTTAGCGGGAGGGTTCGACAATGAGCAGTTCTTC. Protein: CASSFLAGGFDNEQFF. The chain employs TRBV28 and TRBJ2-1; 11 nucleotides match TRBD2. CDR3 length: 16 amino acids. Germline trimming cut 3 bases from V and 5 bases from J; bases unmatched to any gene: 6. Germline V gene data show CDR1 as MDHEN and CDR2 as SYDVKM.

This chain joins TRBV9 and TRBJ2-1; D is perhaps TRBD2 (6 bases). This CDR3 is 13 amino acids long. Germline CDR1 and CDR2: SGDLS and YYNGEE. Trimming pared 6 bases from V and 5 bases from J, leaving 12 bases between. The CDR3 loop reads CASNRDWDNEQFF. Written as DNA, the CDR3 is TGTGCCAGCAACCGGGACTGGGACAATGAGCAGTTCTTC.

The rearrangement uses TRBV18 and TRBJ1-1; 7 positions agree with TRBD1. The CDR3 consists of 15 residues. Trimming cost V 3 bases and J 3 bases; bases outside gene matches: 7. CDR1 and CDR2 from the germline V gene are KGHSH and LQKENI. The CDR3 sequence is CASSPRQGPDTEAFF. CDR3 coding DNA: TGTGCCAGCTCACCGAGACAGGGTCCGGACACTGAAGCTTTCTTT.

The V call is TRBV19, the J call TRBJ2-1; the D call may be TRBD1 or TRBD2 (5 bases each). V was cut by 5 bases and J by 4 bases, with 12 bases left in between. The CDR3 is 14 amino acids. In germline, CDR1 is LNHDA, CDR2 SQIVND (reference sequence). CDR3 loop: CASSDGTAYNEQFF. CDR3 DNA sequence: TGTGCCAGTAGTGACGGGACGGCGTACAATGAGCAGTTCTTC.

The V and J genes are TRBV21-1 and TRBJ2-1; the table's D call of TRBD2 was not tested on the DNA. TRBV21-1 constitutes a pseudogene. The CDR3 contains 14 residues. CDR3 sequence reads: CASSKGGRLNEQFF. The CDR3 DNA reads TGTGCCAGCAGCAAAGGCGGGAGGCTCAATGAGCAGTTCTTC.

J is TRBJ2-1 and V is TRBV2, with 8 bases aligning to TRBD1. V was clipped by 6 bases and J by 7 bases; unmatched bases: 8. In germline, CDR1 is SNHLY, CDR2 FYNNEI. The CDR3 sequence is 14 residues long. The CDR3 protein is CASRARTGLNEQFF. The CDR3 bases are TGTGCCAGCAGGGCCCGGACAGGGCTGAATGAGCAGTTCTTC.

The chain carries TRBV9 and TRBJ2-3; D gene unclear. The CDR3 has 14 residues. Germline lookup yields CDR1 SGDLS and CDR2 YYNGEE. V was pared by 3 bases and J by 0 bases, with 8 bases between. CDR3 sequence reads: CASSDRQSTDTQYF. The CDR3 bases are TGTGCCAGCAGCGACCGACAAAGCACAGATACGCAGTATTTT.

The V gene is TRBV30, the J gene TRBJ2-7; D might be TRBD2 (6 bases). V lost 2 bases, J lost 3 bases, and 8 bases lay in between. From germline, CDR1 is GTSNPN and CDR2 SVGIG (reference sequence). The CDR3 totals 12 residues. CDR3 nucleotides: TGTGCCTGGAGTATGGACTACTACGAGCAGTACTTC. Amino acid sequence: CAWSMDYYEQYF.

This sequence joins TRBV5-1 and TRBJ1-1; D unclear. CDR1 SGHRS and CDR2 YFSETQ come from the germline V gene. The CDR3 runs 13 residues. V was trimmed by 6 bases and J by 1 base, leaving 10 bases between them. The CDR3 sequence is CASTLWGNTEAFF. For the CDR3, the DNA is TGCGCCAGCACCCTGTGGGGGAACACTGAAGCTTTCTTT.

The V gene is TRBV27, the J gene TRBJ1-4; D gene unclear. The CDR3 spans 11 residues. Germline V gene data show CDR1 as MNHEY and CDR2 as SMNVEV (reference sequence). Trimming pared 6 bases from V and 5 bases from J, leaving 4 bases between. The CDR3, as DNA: TGTGCCAGCAGGCGAAATGAAAAACTGTTTTTT. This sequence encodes CASRRNEKLFF. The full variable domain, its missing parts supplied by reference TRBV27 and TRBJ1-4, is EAQVTQNPRYLITVTGKKLTVTCSQNMNHEYMSWYRQDPGLGLRQIYYSMNVEVTDKGDVPEGYKVSRKEKRNFPLILESPSPNQTSLYFCASRRNEKLFFGSGTQLSVL.

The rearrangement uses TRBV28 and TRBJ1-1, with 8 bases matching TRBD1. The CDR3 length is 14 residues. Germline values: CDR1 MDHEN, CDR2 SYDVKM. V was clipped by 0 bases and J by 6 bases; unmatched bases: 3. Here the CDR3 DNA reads TGTGCCAGCAGTTTATGGCAGGGGGCCGCTGAAGCTTTCTTT. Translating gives CASSLWQGAAEAFF.

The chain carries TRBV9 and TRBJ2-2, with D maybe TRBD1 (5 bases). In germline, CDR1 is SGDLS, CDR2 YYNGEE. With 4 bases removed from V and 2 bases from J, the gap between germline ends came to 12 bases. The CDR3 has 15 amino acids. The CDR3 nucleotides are TGTGCCAGCAGCCTGGGGCCACCTAACACCGGGGAGCTGTTTTTT. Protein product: CASSLGPPNTGELFF.

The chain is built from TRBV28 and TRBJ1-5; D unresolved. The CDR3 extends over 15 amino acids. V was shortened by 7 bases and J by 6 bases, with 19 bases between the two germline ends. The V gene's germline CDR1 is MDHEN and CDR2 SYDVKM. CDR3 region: CASNSGSGSSQPQHF. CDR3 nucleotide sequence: TGTGCCAGCAATTCCGGGTCAGGCTCTTCTCAGCCCCAGCATTTT.

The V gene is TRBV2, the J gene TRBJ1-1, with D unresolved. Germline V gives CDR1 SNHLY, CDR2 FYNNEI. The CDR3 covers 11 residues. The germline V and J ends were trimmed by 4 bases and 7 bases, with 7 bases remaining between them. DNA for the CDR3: TGTGCCAGCAGTGGTTACCTTGAAGCTTTCTTT. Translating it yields CASSGYLEAFF.

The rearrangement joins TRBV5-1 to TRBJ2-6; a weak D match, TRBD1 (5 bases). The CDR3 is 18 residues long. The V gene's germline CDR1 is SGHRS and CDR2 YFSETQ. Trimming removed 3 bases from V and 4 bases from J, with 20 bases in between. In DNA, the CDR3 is TGCGCCAGCAGCTGGACACATCTCCAGAGGAAGGGGGCCAACGTCCTGACTTTC. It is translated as CASSWTHLQRKGANVLTF.

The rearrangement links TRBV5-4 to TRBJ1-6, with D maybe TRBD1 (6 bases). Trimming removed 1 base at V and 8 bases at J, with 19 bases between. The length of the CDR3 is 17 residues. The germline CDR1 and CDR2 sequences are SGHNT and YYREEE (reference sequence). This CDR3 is CASSLYQGFEEDSPLHF. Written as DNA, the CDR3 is TGTGCCAGCAGCTTGTATCAGGGGTTCGAGGAGGATTCACCCCTCCACTTT.

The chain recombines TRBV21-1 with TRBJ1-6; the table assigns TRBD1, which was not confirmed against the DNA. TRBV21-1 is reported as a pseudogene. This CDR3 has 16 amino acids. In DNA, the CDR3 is TGTGCCAGCAGCAAAGAAGGGGGACAGGATAATTCACCCCTCCACTTT. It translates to CASSKEGGQDNSPLHF.

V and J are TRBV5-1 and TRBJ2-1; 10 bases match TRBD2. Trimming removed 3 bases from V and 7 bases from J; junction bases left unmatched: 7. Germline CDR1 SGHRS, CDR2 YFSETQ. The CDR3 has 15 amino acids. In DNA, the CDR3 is TGCGCCAGCAGCTCTCAAGGGACTAGCGAGAATGAGCAGTTCTTC. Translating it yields CASSSQGTSENEQFF.

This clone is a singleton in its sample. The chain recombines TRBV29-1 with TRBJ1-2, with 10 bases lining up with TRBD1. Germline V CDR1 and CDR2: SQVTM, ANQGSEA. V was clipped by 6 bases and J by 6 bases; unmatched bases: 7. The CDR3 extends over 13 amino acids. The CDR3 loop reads CSVGIGTGDGYTF. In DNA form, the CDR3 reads TGCAGCGTCGGGATCGGGACAGGGGATGGCTACACCTTC. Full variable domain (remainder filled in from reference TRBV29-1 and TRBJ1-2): SAVISQKPSRDICQRGTSLTIQCQVDSQVTMMFWYRQQPGQSLTLIATANQGSEATYESGFVIDKFPISRPNLTFSTLTVSNMSPEDSSIYLCSVGIGTGDGYTFGSGTRLTVV.

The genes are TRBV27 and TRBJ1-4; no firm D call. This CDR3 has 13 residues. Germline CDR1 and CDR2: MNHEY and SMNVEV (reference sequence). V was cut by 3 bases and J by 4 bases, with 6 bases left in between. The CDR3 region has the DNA TGTGCCAGCAGTTTGCGGTATAATGAAAAACTGTTTTTT. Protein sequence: CASSLRYNEKLFF.

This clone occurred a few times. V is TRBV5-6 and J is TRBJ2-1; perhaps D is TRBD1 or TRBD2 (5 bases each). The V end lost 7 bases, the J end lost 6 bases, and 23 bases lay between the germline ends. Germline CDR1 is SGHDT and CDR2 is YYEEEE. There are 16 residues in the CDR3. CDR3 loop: CASGLGGEMRGNEQFF. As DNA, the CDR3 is TGTGCCAGCGGGCTGGGTGGGGAGATGAGGGGCAATGAGCAGTTCTTC.

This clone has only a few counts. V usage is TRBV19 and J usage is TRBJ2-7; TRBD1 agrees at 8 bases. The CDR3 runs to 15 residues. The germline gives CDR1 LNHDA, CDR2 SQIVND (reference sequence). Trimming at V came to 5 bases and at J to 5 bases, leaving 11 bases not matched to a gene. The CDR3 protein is CASSPPRTGWDEQYF. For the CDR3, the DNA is TGTGCCAGTAGTCCCCCCAGGACAGGGTGGGACGAGCAGTACTTC.